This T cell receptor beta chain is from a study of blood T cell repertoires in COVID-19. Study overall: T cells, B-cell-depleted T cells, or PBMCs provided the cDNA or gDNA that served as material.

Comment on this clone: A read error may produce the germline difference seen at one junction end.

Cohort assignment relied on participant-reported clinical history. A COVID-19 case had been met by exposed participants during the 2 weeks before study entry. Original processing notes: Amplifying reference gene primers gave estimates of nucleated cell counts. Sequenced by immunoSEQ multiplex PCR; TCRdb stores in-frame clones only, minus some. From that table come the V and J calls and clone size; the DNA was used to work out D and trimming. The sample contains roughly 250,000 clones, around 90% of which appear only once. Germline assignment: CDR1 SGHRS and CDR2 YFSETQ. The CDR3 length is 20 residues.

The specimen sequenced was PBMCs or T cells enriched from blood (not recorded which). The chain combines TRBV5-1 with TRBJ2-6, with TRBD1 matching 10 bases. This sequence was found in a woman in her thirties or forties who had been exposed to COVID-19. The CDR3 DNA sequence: TGTGCCAGCAGTTTTGACAACCGGGACAGGGGAATTTCTGGGGCCAACGTCCTGACTTTC. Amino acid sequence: CASSFDNRDRGISGANVLTF.